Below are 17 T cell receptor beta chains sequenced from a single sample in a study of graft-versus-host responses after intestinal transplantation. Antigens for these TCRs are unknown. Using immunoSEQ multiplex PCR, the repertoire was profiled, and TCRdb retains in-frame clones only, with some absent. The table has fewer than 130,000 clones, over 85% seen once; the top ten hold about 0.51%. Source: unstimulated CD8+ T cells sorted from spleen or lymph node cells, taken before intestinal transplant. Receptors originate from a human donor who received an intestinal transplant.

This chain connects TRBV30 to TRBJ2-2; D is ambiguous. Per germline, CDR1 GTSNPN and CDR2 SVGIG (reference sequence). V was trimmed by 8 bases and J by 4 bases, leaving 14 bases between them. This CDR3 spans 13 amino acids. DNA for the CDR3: TGTGCCAACGACCACGAAGCCACCGGGGAGCTGTTTTTT. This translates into CANDHEATGELFF. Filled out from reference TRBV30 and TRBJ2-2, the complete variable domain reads SQTIHQWPATLVQPVGSPLSLECTVEGTSNPNLYWYRQAAGRGLQLLFYSVGIGQISSEVPQNLSASRPQDRQFILSSKKLLLSDSGFYLCANDHEATGELFFGEGSRLTVL.

CDR3 nucleotide sequence: TGTGCCAGCAGTCCGTTTGGGTCCTACGAGCAGTACTTC. As protein: CASSPFGSYEQYF. This sequence joins TRBV7-9 and TRBJ2-7; D is ambiguous. V lost 6 bases and J lost 1, with 10 bases in between. This CDR3 contains 13 residues. From germline, CDR1 is SEHNR and CDR2 FQNEAQ (reference sequence). The full variable domain, with the rest looked up from reference TRBV7-9 and TRBJ2-7, is DTGVSQNPRHKITKRGQNVTFRCDPISEHNRLYWYRQTLGQGPEFLTYFQNEAQLEKSRLLSDRFSAERPKGSFSTLEIQRTEQGDSAMYLCASSPFGSYEQYFGPGTRLTVT.

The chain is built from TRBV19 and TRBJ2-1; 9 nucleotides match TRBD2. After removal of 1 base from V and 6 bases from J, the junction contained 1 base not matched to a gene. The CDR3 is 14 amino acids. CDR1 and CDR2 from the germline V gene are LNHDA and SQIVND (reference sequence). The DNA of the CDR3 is TGTGCCAGTAGTATAGCTAGCGGGACCAATGAGCAGTTCTTC. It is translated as CASSIASGTNEQFF.

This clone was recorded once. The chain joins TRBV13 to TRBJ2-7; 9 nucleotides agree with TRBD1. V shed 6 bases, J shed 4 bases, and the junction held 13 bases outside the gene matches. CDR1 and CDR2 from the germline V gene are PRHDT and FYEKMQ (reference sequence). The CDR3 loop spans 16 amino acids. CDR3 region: CASSFSSGQGFYEQYF. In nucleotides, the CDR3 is TGTGCCAGCAGTTTTTCTTCTGGACAGGGGTTTTACGAGCAGTACTTC.

The CDR3 DNA reads as TGTGCCAGCAGAAACCGGGACAGGGGAGGCTACGAGCAGTACTTC. It codes for CASRNRDRGGYEQYF. The chain links TRBV28 to TRBJ2-7; 10 bases are shared with TRBD1. Germline V CDR1 and CDR2: MDHEN, SYDVKM. This CDR3 spans 15 amino acids. The V and J ends lost 6 bases and 3 bases, in that order; junction bases with no gene match: 8. The full variable domain, completed using reference TRBV28 and TRBJ2-7, is DVKVTQSSRYLVKRTGEKVFLECVQDMDHENMFWYRQDPGLGLRLIYFSYDVKMKEKGDIPEGYSVSREKKERFSLILESASTNQTSMYLCASRNRDRGGYEQYFGPGTRLTVT.

This CDR3 is CASSARSGGATGELFF. Written as DNA, the CDR3 is TGTGCCAGTAGTGCCCGATCAGGGGGCGCGACCGGGGAGCTGTTTTTT. The rearrangement joins TRBV19 to TRBJ2-2; TRBD1 matches 8 bases. J was trimmed by 5 bases and V by 5 bases; bases with no gene match: 10. Germline-derived CDR1 and CDR2 are LNHDA and SQIVND (reference sequence). This CDR3 contains 16 residues.

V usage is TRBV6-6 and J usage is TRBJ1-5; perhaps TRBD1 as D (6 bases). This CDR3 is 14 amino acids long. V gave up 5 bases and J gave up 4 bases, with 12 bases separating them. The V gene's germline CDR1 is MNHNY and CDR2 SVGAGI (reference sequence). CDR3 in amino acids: CASSHRGINQPQHF. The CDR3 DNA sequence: TGTGCCAGCAGTCATAGGGGGATAAATCAGCCCCAGCATTTT.

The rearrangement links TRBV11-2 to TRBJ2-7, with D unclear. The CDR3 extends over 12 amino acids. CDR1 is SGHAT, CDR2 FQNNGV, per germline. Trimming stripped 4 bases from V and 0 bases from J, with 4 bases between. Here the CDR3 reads CASSSSSYEQYF. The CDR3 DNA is TGTGCCAGCAGCTCCAGCTCCTACGAGCAGTACTTC.

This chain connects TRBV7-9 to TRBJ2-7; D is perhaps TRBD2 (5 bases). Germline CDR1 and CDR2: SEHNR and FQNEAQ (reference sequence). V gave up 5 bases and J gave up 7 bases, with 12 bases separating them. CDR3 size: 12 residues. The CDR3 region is CASSRGPMEQYF. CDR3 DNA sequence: TGTGCCAGCAGCCGAGGGCCCATGGAGCAGTACTTC.

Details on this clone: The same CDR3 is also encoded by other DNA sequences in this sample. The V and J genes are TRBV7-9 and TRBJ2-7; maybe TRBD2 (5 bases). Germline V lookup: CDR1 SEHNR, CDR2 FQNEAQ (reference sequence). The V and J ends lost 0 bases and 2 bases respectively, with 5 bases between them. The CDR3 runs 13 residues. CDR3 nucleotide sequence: TGTGCCAGCAGCTTAGCCGGGGCCTACGAGCAGTACTTC. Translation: CASSLAGAYEQYF.

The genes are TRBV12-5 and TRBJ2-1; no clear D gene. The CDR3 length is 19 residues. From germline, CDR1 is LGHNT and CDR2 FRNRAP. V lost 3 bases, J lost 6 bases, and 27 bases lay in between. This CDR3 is CASGFILKLKQNQINEQFF. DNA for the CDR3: TGTGCTAGTGGTTTCATCCTTAAACTTAAGCAGAACCAAATCAATGAGCAGTTCTTC.

The CDR3 protein is CASSYSSDRTAQPQHF. The CDR3 DNA follows: TGTGCCAGCAGTTACTCGAGTGACAGAACGGCTCAGCCCCAGCATTTT. V gene TRBV6-5 combines with J gene TRBJ1-5, with a weak D call TRBD1 (5 bases). Germline CDR1 and CDR2: MNHEY and SVGAGI. Deletions cut 0 bases from V and 6 bases from J, with 15 bases between. The CDR3 spans 16 residues.

The CDR3 loop is CASRERTLSYNEQFF. The DNA for the CDR3 is TGCGCCAGCAGGGAACGGACCCTTTCCTACAATGAGCAGTTCTTC. The chain is built from TRBV4-1 and TRBJ2-1; D unresolved. Per the germline V gene, CDR1 is MGHRA and CDR2 is YSYEKL. The CDR3 length is 15 residues. Between the trimmed V and J ends, which lost 6 bases and 1 base, there was a span of 13 bases.

The CDR3 sequence: CASSLGVGSNQPQHF. CDR3 DNA sequence: TGTGCCAGCAGCTTGGGAGTTGGTAGCAATCAGCCCCAGCATTTT. The V and J genes are TRBV5-6 and TRBJ1-5; D uncertain. This CDR3 is 15 amino acids long. V lost 0 bases, J lost 0 bases, and 7 bases lay in between. The germline V gene encodes CDR1 SGHDT and CDR2 YYEEEE.

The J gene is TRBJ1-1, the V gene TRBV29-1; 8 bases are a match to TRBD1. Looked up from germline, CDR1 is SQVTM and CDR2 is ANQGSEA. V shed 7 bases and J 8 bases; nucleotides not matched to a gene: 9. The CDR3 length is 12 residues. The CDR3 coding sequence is TGCAGCGCCTTGAGGACAGGGAGAGAAGCTTTCTTT. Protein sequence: CSALRTGREAFF.

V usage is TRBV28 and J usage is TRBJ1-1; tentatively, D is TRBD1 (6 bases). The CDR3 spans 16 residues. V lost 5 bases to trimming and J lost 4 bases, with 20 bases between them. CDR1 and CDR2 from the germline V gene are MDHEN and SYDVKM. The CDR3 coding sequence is TGTGCCAGCAGTATAACCACAGGGTCCCGGGGCACTGAAGCTTTCTTT. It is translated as CASSITTGSRGTEAFF.

This CDR3 reads CASSLQDMNTEAFF. The CDR3 DNA reads as TGTGCCAGCAGCCTACAGGACATGAACACTGAAGCTTTCTTT. The J gene is TRBJ1-1, the V gene TRBV5-6; perhaps TRBD1 as D (5 bases). Trimming took 4 bases from V and 0 from J, leaving 10 bases between them. The CDR3 totals 14 residues. Germline loops: CDR1 SGHDT, CDR2 YYEEEE.